Listed below are T cell receptor beta chains from one sample, sequenced in a study of CXCR3-negative and CXCR3-positive naive CD8 T cells. TCRdb re-called the 5' RACE reads; one entry per CDR3 protein, DNA not given. This sample's clone table lists 85,000 to 90,000 distinct CDR3 sequences. Sequenced sample: naive CXCR3+ CD8+ T cells from blood. The receptors were sampled from a human donor in good health. Some clones in this sample may be carry-over from other donors' samples. CDR3s include the opening cysteine and the closing phenylalanine or tryptophan.

V	length	J	CDR3
TRBV28	15	TRBJ2-5	CASNLDSWGQETQYF
TRBV14	11	TRBJ2-1	CASRDGNEQFF
TRBV5-1	13	TRBJ2-1	CASSLGLEVEQFF
TRBV7-9	17	TRBJ1-1	CASSPSLGAGPNTEAFF
TRBV6-5	15	TRBJ2-7	CASSYLPGRNYEQYF
TRBV13	13	TRBJ2-3	CASSLARGDTQYF
TRBV11-2	13	TRBJ2-1	CASSLVEYNEQFF
TRBV4-1	15	TRBJ1-1	CASSQEEGLNTEAFF
TRBV6-2/TRBV6-3	19	TRBJ2-3	CASSYPLYSGGVGTDTQYF
TRBV14	15	TRBJ1-1	CASSHTLPMNTEAFF
TRBV29-1	13	TRBJ2-7	CSVELGGVYEQYF
TRBV28	14	TRBJ1-5	CASRWGAFNQPQHF
TRBV28	16	TRBJ2-2	CASRHPDRAGTGELFF
TRBV15	16	TRBJ2-2	CATSRDSGLHSAELFF
TRBV7-9	14	TRBJ2-5	CASSSRGPRETQYF
TRBV23-1	13	TRBJ2-5	CASGQTAQETQYF
TRBV5-4	14	TRBJ2-7	CASSEGPTSYEQYF
TRBV28	14	TRBJ2-7	CASSLGQAFYEQYF